The rows below give T cell receptor beta chains drawn from one sample of a study of kidney transplant recipient with SARS-CoV-2 infection. TCRdb processed the reads anew with MiXCR; each CDR3 protein has one entry. The sample lists approximately 240,000 distinct CDR3 sequences, about 28% seen once, with nearly 7.5% in the top ten. Sequencing was performed on a blood sample, taken at baseline and on day 111 from a kidney transplant recipient. The receptor set was obtained from a male patient younger than 45 who had COVID-19 and was a kidney transplant recipient. Some T cells may possibly be graft donor cells. Each CDR3 is given without its conserved first and last residue. The order of the fields is V gene, J gene, D gene, CDR3 protein. D genes are given only for firm matches.

V: TRBV5-1; J: TRBJ1-4; D: TRBD1; CDR3: ASSQDRGRNEKLF
V: TRBV9; J: TRBJ2-2; D: -; CDR3: ASSVAQGGTGELF
V: TRBV2; J: TRBJ1-2; D: -; CDR3: ASSEPGAQLYGYT
V: TRBV14; J: TRBJ2-5; D: -; CDR3: ASSPNIQETQY
V: TRBV5-1; J: TRBJ1-1; D: -; CDR3: ASSLARGSSWGTEAF
V: TRBV28; J: TRBJ1-3; D: -; CDR3: ASSLLSYGSSGNTIY
V: TRBV6-1; J: TRBJ1-2; D: -; CDR3: ASSDTQECRKTYGYT
V: TRBV8-2; J: TRBJ1-2; D: -; CDR3: GSVRNDSRKTYGYT
V: TRBV7-9; J: TRBJ1-2; D: -; CDR3: ASSLSGAYGYT
V: TRBV9; J: TRBJ2-7; D: TRBD1; CDR3: ASSVAPQGLSYEQY
V: TRBV28; J: TRBJ2-7; D: TRBD1; CDR3: ASSFWDRGSYEQY
V: TRBV20-1; J: TRBJ1-1; D: -; CDR3: SAPITLNTEAF
V: TRBV5-4; J: TRBJ2-7; D: -; CDR3: ASSLATGSLYEQY
V: TRBV25-1; J: TRBJ1-2; D: -; CDR3: AGSVTPELGKTYGYT
V: TRBV11-2; J: TRBJ2-2; D: -; CDR3: ASSGGRTTGELF
V: TRBV12-3/TRBV12-4; J: TRBJ2-3; D: -; CDR3: ASSFRRASTDTQY
V: TRBV18; J: TRBJ2-7; D: -; CDR3: ASSVNRREQY
V: TRBV12-3/TRBV12-4; J: TRBJ2-3; D: -; CDR3: ASSTPTDTQY
V: TRBV6-5; J: TRBJ2-2; D: TRBD2; CDR3: ASSLASGLAGELF
V: TRBV27; J: TRBJ2-3; D: TRBD2; CDR3: ASSLSGGGADTQY
V: TRBV12-2; J: TRBJ1-2; D: -; CDR3: ASRVQPTPRKTYGYT
V: TRBV19; J: TRBJ2-7; D: TRBD1; CDR3: ASSISGQGAYEQY
V: TRBV9; J: TRBJ2-2; D: -; CDR3: ASSVSGGSGTGELF
V: TRBV10-2; J: TRBJ1-2; D: TRBD1; CDR3: ASTSGTAYGYT
V: TRBV6-5; J: TRBJ1-6; D: TRBD1; CDR3: ASSSLSETGGSYNSPLH
V: TRBV12-3/TRBV12-4; J: TRBJ2-2; D: -; CDR3: ASRGANTGELF
V: TRBV7-9; J: TRBJ2-5; D: -; CDR3: ASSGSVREGETQY
V: TRBV2; J: TRBJ2-2; D: TRBD1; CDR3: ASSAVQGVGGELF
V: TRBV5-8; J: TRBJ1-3; D: TRBD1; CDR3: ASSFGTGDRNTIY
V: TRBV5-1; J: TRBJ1-4; D: -; CDR3: ASSLQPEKLF
V: TRBV7-9; J: TRBJ1-2; D: -; CDR3: ASSLGVYHGKTYGYT
V: TRBV11-2; J: TRBJ2-7; D: TRBD2; CDR3: ASTRRTGGVTVGEQY
V: TRBV5-6; J: TRBJ1-2; D: -; CDR3: ASSQGHRSYGYT
V: TRBV29-1; J: TRBJ2-3; D: -; CDR3: SVEAASGTDTQY
V: TRBV5-1; J: TRBJ2-7; D: -; CDR3: ASSTQGGYEQY
V: TRBV24-1; J: TRBJ1-2; D: -; CDR3: ATWSTVDGYT
V: TRBV5-2; J: TRBJ1-2; D: -; CDR3: ASKSSQRVRKTYGYT
V: TRBV2; J: TRBJ2-3; D: -; CDR3: ASSGHAGDTQY
V: TRBV19; J: TRBJ2-7; D: -; CDR3: ASSGGSSSYEQY
V: TRBV4-3; J: TRBJ1-2; D: -; CDR3: ASSMVSGRRKTYGYT
V: TRBV27; J: TRBJ2-1; D: TRBD2; CDR3: ASSQLANSYNEQF
V: TRBV12-2; J: TRBJ1-2; D: -; CDR3: ASRGSKTPRKTYGYT
V: TRBV6-1; J: TRBJ2-1; D: -; CDR3: ASSEGEEGNEQF
V: TRBV6-1; J: TRBJ1-2; D: -; CDR3: ASSVDVECRKTYGYT
V: TRBV7-7; J: TRBJ1-2; D: -; CDR3: ASSLKGKCRKTYGYT
V: TRBV25-1; J: TRBJ2-5; D: -; CDR3: ASRSLGGMKGTNSEETQY
V: TRBV4-3; J: TRBJ2-7; D: TRBD2; CDR3: ASSQVLVAGGPHEQY
V: TRBV4-3; J: TRBJ1-2; D: TRBD1; CDR3: ASSRYGQGAGYT
V: TRBV16; J: TRBJ1-2; D: -; CDR3: ASSLGTVVRKTYGYT
V: TRBV3-1; J: TRBJ1-1; D: -; CDR3: ASSLRRGLNTEAF
V: TRBV5-4; J: TRBJ1-2; D: TRBD1; CDR3: ASSAGIQGVYGYT
V: TRBV25-1; J: TRBJ1-2; D: -; CDR3: ASSRQTELGKTYGYT
V: TRBV8-2; J: TRBJ1-2; D: -; CDR3: GSDVTDSRKTYGYT
V: TRBV14; J: TRBJ2-6; D: -; CDR3: ASRDSGANVLT